This T cell receptor beta chain was documented in a study of early stage breast cancer tumors. Study summary: Of around 16 invasive breast tumors, about a dozen were hormone receptor-positive, HER2-negative. Average read coverage per sample was 9.5 to 10-fold. Overall study results and limits: Tumors had roughly 2.4-fold higher T cell density and higher clonality than adjacent normal breast tissue.

This clone has more than one count but fewer than ten. Its antigen is currently unknown. Per germline, CDR1 MGHDK and CDR2 SYGVNS. Trimming stripped 4 bases from V and 7 bases from J, with 10 bases between. CDR3 length: 12 residues. Each sample had two DNA replicates, approximately 0.49 ug blood or roughly 1.4 ug tissue. Produced via immunoSEQ multiplex PCR; TCRdb's table is partial and in-frame only. The sample contains around 71,000 clones, under 85% of which appear only once. This sequence originates from a person aged 55 to 75 with breast cancer. The chain has TRBV25-1 and TRBJ1-1; unclear D gene. Material: blood. Written as DNA, the CDR3 is TGTGCCAGCAGTGGCTATCGGGGTGAAGCTTTCTTT. This gives the protein CASSGYRGEAFF.